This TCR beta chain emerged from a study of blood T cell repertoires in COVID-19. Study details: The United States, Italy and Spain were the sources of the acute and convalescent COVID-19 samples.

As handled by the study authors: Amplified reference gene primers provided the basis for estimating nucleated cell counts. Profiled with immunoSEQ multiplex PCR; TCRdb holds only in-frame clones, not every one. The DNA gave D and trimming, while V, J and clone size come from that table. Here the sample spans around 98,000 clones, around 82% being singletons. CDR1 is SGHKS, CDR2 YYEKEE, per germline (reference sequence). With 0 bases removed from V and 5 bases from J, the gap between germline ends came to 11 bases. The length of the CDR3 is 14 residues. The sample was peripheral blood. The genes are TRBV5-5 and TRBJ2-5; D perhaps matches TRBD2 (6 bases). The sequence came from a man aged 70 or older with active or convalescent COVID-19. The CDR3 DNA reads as TGTGCCAGCAGCTTGGCCCGGGGGATTGAGACCCAGTACTTC. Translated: CASSLARGIETQYF.